This entry lists 21 T cell receptor beta chains sequenced from one sample in a study of CXCR3-negative and CXCR3-positive naive CD8 T cells. Study-level findings and limits: CXCR3-negative naive cells had less hydrophobic TRB CDR3s than did CXCR3-positive naive cells.

Libraries were UMI-labeled 5' RACE TRB cDNA. TCRdb reprocessed the 5' RACE reads and keeps a single row for each CDR3 protein, giving no DNA. The sample holds about 150,000 distinct CDR3 sequences. No antigen has been assigned to these receptors. Source material: naive CXCR3+ CD8+ T cells from blood. Documented subset: CD45RO-CCR7+CD27+CD95- naive CD8+ T cells expressing CXCR3 (TNR3+). The receptor set was obtained from a human donor in good health. Some clones in this sample may be carry-over from other donors' samples.

This sequence joins TRBV5-1 and TRBJ2-1; checking the TCRdb D call of TRBD2 is not possible without DNA. The CDR3 length is 14 residues. Germline V gene sequence: CDR1 SGHRS, CDR2 YFSETQ. CDR3 amino acids: CASSLSGGAYEQFF.

The CDR3 sequence: CASSLAGANQPQHF. The chain has TRBV7-9 and TRBJ1-5; the TCRdb call, TRBD1, lacks DNA for checking. This CDR3 comprises 14 residues. CDR1 is SEHNR, CDR2 FQNEAQ, per germline (reference sequence). Full variable domain (remainder filled in from reference TRBV7-9 and TRBJ1-5): DTGVSQNPRHKITKRGQNVTFRCDPISEHNRLYWYRQTLGQGPEFLTYFQNEAQLEKSRLLSDRFSAERPKGSFSTLEIQRTEQGDSAMYLCASSLAGANQPQHFGDGTRLSIL.

The chain has TRBV5-1 and TRBJ2-1. This CDR3 is built from 12 residues. In germline, CDR1 is SGHRS, CDR2 YFSETQ. CDR3 sequence reads: CASSLAYNEQFF.

The CDR3 sequence is CASSPLVPGQGLNTEAFF. This rearrangement joins TRBV28 to TRBJ1-1; the D call of TRBD1 rests on TCRdb alone, since no DNA is present to check it. Germline V gene lookup returns CDR1 MDHEN and CDR2 SYDVKM. The CDR3 extends over 18 amino acids. Looking up the rest from reference TRBV28 and TRBJ1-1 gives the full variable domain: DVKVTQSSRYLVKRTGEKVFLECVQDMDHENMFWYRQDPGLGLRLIYFSYDVKMKEKGDIPEGYSVSREKKERFSLILESASTNQTSMYLCASSPLVPGQGLNTEAFFGQGTRLTVV.

This chain connects TRBV29-1 to TRBJ1-2. Germline values: CDR1 SQVTM, CDR2 ANQGSEA. The CDR3 consists of 12 residues. The CDR3 sequence: CSVEGTEDGYTF.

The CDR3 here is CASSLDNKPVDTQYF. The chain joins TRBV28 to TRBJ2-3. The CDR3 sequence is 15 residues long. Germline V gene sequence: CDR1 MDHEN, CDR2 SYDVKM.

The chain links TRBV6-5 to TRBJ2-7; lacking DNA, the TRBD1 call made by TCRdb goes unchecked. Germline-derived CDR1 and CDR2 are MNHEY and SVGAGI. The CDR3 totals 13 residues. The CDR3 here is CASSYRDSYEQYF.

This rearrangement joins TRBV19 to TRBJ1-2. The CDR3 is made up of 11 amino acids. Germline loops: CDR1 LNHDA, CDR2 SQIVND (reference sequence). The CDR3 sequence is CASSMITTDTF.

The rearrangement joins TRBV28 to TRBJ1-6; lacking DNA, the TRBD1 call made by TCRdb goes unchecked. There are 14 residues in the CDR3. The germline V gene encodes CDR1 MDHEN and CDR2 SYDVKM. CDR3 sequence reads: CASSPPDRVSPLHF.

The chain couples TRBV12-3 or TRBV12-4 to TRBJ1-1. The CDR3 runs to 11 residues. CDR3 sequence: CASSLDSVAFF.

This chain joins TRBV20-1 and TRBJ2-1. Germline CDR1 is DFQATT and CDR2 is SNEGSKA (reference sequence). The CDR3 spans 13 residues. The CDR3 sequence is CSAQWSPLDEQFF.

The chain recombines TRBV20-1 with TRBJ2-7; TCRdb reports TRBD2, a call that lacks DNA to check it against. CDR3 length equals 18 residues. Germline V gene lookup returns CDR1 DFQATT and CDR2 SNEGSKA (reference sequence). CDR3: CSARDFGLAGGSSYEQYF.

This chain joins TRBV4-3 and TRBJ1-3. Germline CDR1 reads LGHNA; CDR2 reads YSLEER. The CDR3 has 15 residues. The CDR3 loop reads CASSQDFSSGNTIYF.

CDR3 sequence reads: CASSSSGVNGYTF. This chain connects TRBV28 to TRBJ1-2. The CDR3 runs to 13 residues. Germline CDR1 and CDR2: MDHEN and SYDVKM.

The chain is built from TRBV27 and TRBJ2-7; TCRdb indicates TRBD2, and absent DNA this call remains unverified. CDR1 and CDR2 (germline): MNHEY, SMNVEV (reference sequence). The CDR3 totals 14 residues. The CDR3 sequence is CASSRLAGPGEQYF.

V gene TRBV4-1 combines with J gene TRBJ2-1; TCRdb proposes TRBD2, but this gene call is untestable without DNA. The CDR3 sequence is 15 residues long. The V gene's germline CDR1 is MGHRA and CDR2 YSYEKL. CDR3 region: CASRVGTSGSLEQFF.

The genes are TRBV5-1 and TRBJ2-7. Germline V gene lookup returns CDR1 SGHRS and CDR2 YFSETQ. CDR3 length: 15 amino acids. CDR3 region: CASSLEVTGIDEQYF.

The chain links TRBV29-1 to TRBJ2-2; TCRdb's D gene call, TRBD2, goes unchecked for lack of DNA. CDR1 SQVTM and CDR2 ANQGSEA come from the germline V gene. The CDR3 is 16 amino acids. The CDR3 region is CSVEDPGGIGTGELFF.

The chain is built from TRBV7-9 and TRBJ1-5; TCRdb picks TRBD1, but there is no DNA to check that call. This CDR3 has 14 residues. Germline assignment: CDR1 SEHNR and CDR2 FQNEAQ (reference sequence). The CDR3 loop reads CASSSQAGDQPQHF.

CDR3: CASSLSSDEQFF. The genes are TRBV12-3 or TRBV12-4 and TRBJ2-1; TCRdb designates TRBD2, a call that cannot be tested without DNA. The CDR3 covers 12 residues.

The chain combines TRBV7-9 with TRBJ2-7; the TCRdb call, TRBD1, lacks DNA for checking. Germline CDR1 is SEHNR and CDR2 is FQNEAQ (reference sequence). This CDR3 has 14 residues. The CDR3: CASSLDRGSDEQYF.